The sequence of this T cell receptor (beta chain) was determined in a study of control samples from healthy donors and cancer patients. Profiled with immunoSEQ multiplex PCR; TCRdb holds only in-frame clones, not every one. The profile covers 400,000 to 450,000 clones, with roughly 90% appearing a single time and just under 6.5% taken by the ten largest. V gave up 2 bases and J gave up 4 bases, with 9 bases separating them. This CDR3 is 14 amino acids long. The V gene's germline CDR1 is MNHEY and CDR2 SVGEGT. The receptor's source is a man aged 40-49 years with head and neck cancer. The specimen was PBMCs. The genes are TRBV6-2 or TRBV6-3 and TRBJ2-1; D unresolved. The CDR3 protein is CASSYRPSYNEQFF. The CDR3 DNA is TGTGCCAGCAGTTACAGGCCGTCTTACAATGAGCAGTTCTTC.